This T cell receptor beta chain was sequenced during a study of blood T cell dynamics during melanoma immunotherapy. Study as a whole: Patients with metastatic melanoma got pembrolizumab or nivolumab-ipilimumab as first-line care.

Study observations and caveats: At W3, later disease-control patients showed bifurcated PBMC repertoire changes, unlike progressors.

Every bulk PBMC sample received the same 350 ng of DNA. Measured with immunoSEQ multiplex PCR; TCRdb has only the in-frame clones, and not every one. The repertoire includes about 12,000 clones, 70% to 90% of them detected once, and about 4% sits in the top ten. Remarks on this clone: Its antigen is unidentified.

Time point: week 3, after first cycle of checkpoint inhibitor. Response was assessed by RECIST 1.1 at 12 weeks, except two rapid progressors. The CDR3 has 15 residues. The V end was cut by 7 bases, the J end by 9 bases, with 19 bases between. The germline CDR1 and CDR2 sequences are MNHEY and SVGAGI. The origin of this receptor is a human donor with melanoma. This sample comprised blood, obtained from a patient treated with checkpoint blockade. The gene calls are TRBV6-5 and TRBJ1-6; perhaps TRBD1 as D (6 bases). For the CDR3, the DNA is TGTGCCAGCAAGCATGACACAGGGAGCGGTTCACCCCTCCACTTT. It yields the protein CASKHDTGSGSPLHF.